This T cell receptor (beta chain) was profiled in a study of OX40 agonist ivuxolimab in advanced cancers. Sequencing was performed with immunoSEQ multiplex PCR; in TCRdb, only in-frame clones are kept and a portion is missing. The sample has about 36,000 clones, about 79% seen once. Anyone with autoimmune disease history or systemic immunosuppression was excluded. The receptor was isolated from an adult with an advanced solid tumor such as melanoma, head and neck, liver or kidney cancer. Sequences were derived from CD4+ or CD8+ T cells sorted from blood, sampled in a trial of the OX40 agonist ivuxolimab.

This CDR3 is CASSRGALGTDTQYF. The CDR3 DNA reads TGTGCCAGCAGTAGGGGGGCCCTCGGGACAGATACGCAGTATTTT. The chain couples TRBV27 to TRBJ2-3; either TRBD1 or TRBD2 may fit D (6 bases each). The CDR3 runs to 15 residues. CDR1 MNHEY and CDR2 SMNVEV come from the germline V gene (reference sequence). V lost 5 bases, J lost 3 bases, and 15 bases lay in between.